The 10 T cell receptor beta chains below come from one sample, sequenced in a study of blood T cells in healthy people across ages. A second 7 to 11 cycle PCR used barcoded and J-beta primers. TCRdb reanalysed the 5' RACE reads using MiXCR and keeps one entry per CDR3 protein. The sample yields 1.5 million to 2 million distinct CDR3 sequences, roughly 43% seen once. Sequencing input: blood. These receptors all stem from a human donor in good health.

The chain joins TRBV3-1 to TRBJ2-1; 9 bases are a match to TRBD1. Germline CDR1 LGHDT, CDR2 YNNKEL (reference sequence). The CDR3 runs to 16 residues. V trimming: 4 bases; J trimming: 10 bases; junction bases outside the gene matches: 14. The CDR3, as DNA: TGTGCCAGCAGCCCGGGTCGGGGACAGGGTTTTTACGAGCAGTTCTTC. Translating gives CASSPGRGQGFYEQFF.

The genes are TRBV7-2 and TRBJ1-1; no reliable D call. The CDR3 is 15 amino acids. The germline V and J ends were trimmed by 5 bases and 4 bases, with 17 bases remaining between them. CDR1 and CDR2 (germline): SGHTA, FQGNSA. CDR3 bases: TGTGCCAGCAGCGCTAGTCCTCGGCGGAGCACTGAAGCTTTCTTT. Protein: CASSASPRRSTEAFF.

This chain links TRBV12-3 or TRBV12-4 with TRBJ1-5, with unresolved D. Trimming left V 4 bases short and J 7 bases short, with 11 bases between. The CDR3 runs 13 residues. The chain's CDR3 is CASSYLGGQPQHF. The CDR3 coding sequence is TGTGCCAGCAGTTATCTAGGCGGGCAGCCCCAGCATTTT.

This clonotype occurred a few times. The chain joins TRBV10-3 to TRBJ2-7, with TRBD2 matching 10 bases. J was trimmed by 0 bases and V by 6 bases; bases with no gene match: 5. The CDR3 runs 15 residues. Germline V gives CDR1 ENHRY, CDR2 SYGVKD. CDR3 bases: TGTGCCATCAGCGGTAGCGGGGGGCTCTCCTACGAGCAGTACTTC. Its protein is CAISGSGGLSYEQYF.

This clonotype has just a few counts. As DNA, the CDR3 is TGTGCCATCAGTGAGGGACAGCGCGAAAAACTGTTTTTT. It encodes CAISEGQREKLFF. The chain has TRBV10-3 and TRBJ1-4; a possible D gene is TRBD1 (6 bases). Trimming removed 2 bases from V and 8 bases from J, with 9 bases in between. The CDR3 has 13 residues. Germline CDR1 reads ENHRY; CDR2 reads SYGVKD.

This clonotype was detected only a few times. This chain uses TRBV7-9 with TRBJ2-1; TRBD2 matches 9 bases. V was pared by 5 bases and J by 0 bases, with 5 bases of the junction left unmatched. Germline V lookup: CDR1 SEHNR, CDR2 FQNEAQ (reference sequence). This CDR3 is 16 amino acids long. The CDR3 DNA follows: TGTGCCAGCAGCACAACTAGCGGGTTCTCCTACAATGAGCAGTTCTTC. It codes for CASSTTSGFSYNEQFF. Full variable domain (missing parts from reference TRBV7-9 and TRBJ2-1): DTGVSQNPRHKITKRGQNVTFRCDPISEHNRLYWYRQTLGQGPEFLTYFQNEAQLEKSRLLSDRFSAERPKGSFSTLEIQRTEQGDSAMYLCASSTTSGFSYNEQFFGPGTRLTVL.

In its sample, this clonotype was seen once. Germline and junction disagree at one end, which may indicate a read error. The rearrangement joins TRBV7-6 to TRBJ2-7, with 8 positions matching TRBD2. CDR3 size: 15 residues. Germline CDR1 SGHVS, CDR2 FNYEAQ. The CDR3 DNA reads TGTGCCGGCAGCTCACTTAGCGGGGTTACCTACGAGCAGTACTTC. Translating it yields CAGSSLSGVTYEQYF.

This clonotype was counted only a few times. This CDR3 reads CSASQGHSGNTIYF. Written as DNA, the CDR3 is TGCAGTGCTTCACAGGGCCACTCTGGAAACACCATATATTTT. The gene calls are TRBV20-1 and TRBJ1-3; maybe TRBD1 (6 bases). This CDR3 spans 14 amino acids. CDR1 is DFQATT and CDR2 is SNEGSKA in the germline V gene (reference sequence). The V end lost 5 bases, the J end lost 0 bases, and 11 bases lay between the germline ends.

This chain connects TRBV5-1 to TRBJ2-5, with 7 bases matching TRBD2. CDR1 and CDR2 from the germline V gene are SGHRS and YFSETQ. The CDR3 is made up of 13 amino acids. The V gene end was trimmed by 0 bases and the J gene end by 5 bases; junction bases not matched to a gene: 1. CDR3 DNA: TGCGCCAGCAGCTTGGGGACTAGTGAGACCCAGTACTTC. Translated, it gives CASSLGTSETQYF.

The V and J genes are TRBV24-1 and TRBJ2-7; D gene uncertain. Trimming pared 1 base from V and 5 bases from J, leaving 2 bases between. Germline CDR1 is KGHDR and CDR2 is SFDVKD. There are 11 residues in the CDR3. CDR3 nucleotide sequence: TGTGCCACCAGTGATTTTAACGAGCAGTACTTC. It is translated as CATSDFNEQYF.